These 25 T cell receptor beta chains were all obtained from the same sample, sequenced in a study of post-analysis software for immune sequencing data. These receptors lack a known antigen. TCR beta cDNA libraries had unique molecular identifiers. In TCRdb, the PCR reads were re-called with MiXCR into one record per CDR3 protein. This sample yields fewer than 900,000 distinct CDR3 sequences, of which approximately 44% are seen a single time; 4.9% belongs to the top ten. Regarding the study as a whole: Compared with controls, patients had more of 4 to 6 TRBV segments, including TRBV5-6, TRBV5-1 and TRBV20-1.

What was sequenced was blood. These receptors originate from a girl between 5 and 17 years old with multiple sclerosis.

V gene TRBV6-6 combines with J gene TRBJ2-1; TRBD2 matches 11 bases. V was pared by 0 bases and J by 2 bases, with 3 bases of the junction left unmatched. In germline, CDR1 is MNHNY, CDR2 SVGAGI (reference sequence). The CDR3 spans 17 residues. The CDR3 protein is CASSYSRGLAAYNEQFF. The CDR3 nucleotides read TGTGCCAGCAGTTACTCGAGGGGACTAGCGGCCTACAATGAGCAGTTCTTC.

This clonotype was counted a few times. The chain has TRBV20-1 and TRBJ2-5; D is ambiguous. CDR1 DFQATT and CDR2 SNEGSKA come from the germline V gene (reference sequence). The CDR3 length is 14 residues. V gave up 3 bases and J gave up 4 bases, with 15 bases separating them. This CDR3 reads CSASVPETGETQYF. DNA of the CDR3: TGCAGTGCTAGTGTGCCAGAGACGGGAGAGACCCAGTACTTC.

The sample holds a few counts of this clonotype. The chain combines TRBV29-1 with TRBJ2-1; the D gene is possibly TRBD2 (5 bases). Germline CDR1 SQVTM, CDR2 ANQGSEA. CDR3 length: 15 residues. The V and J ends lost 3 bases and 2 bases respectively, with 14 bases between them. The CDR3 region has the DNA TGCAGCGTTGAGCTGTCTAGCCGCACCTACAATGAGCAGTTCTTC. It yields the protein CSVELSSRTYNEQFF.

The V call is TRBV20-1, the J call TRBJ2-7; D may be TRBD1 or TRBD2 (5 bases each). V was shortened by 2 bases and J by 2 bases, with 16 bases between the two germline ends. Germline V gene sequence: CDR1 DFQATT, CDR2 SNEGSKA (reference sequence). This CDR3 has 15 residues. Written as DNA, the CDR3 is TGCAGTGCTAGACGGCCCGGGACGGATACCTACGAGCAGTACTTC. This gives the protein CSARRPGTDTYEQYF.

The gene calls are TRBV5-1 and TRBJ2-1; tentatively, D is TRBD1 or TRBD2 (7 bases each). CDR3 length equals 15 residues. Germline V CDR1 and CDR2: SGHRS, YFSETQ. Trimming pared 4 bases from V and 4 bases from J, leaving 15 bases between. The CDR3 DNA follows: TGCGCCAGCAGCGTCTCAGGGGGGGAATACAATGAGCAGTTCTTC. Amino acids: CASSVSGGEYNEQFF.

This clonotype has just a few counts. CDR3 in amino acids: CAISESAGAYGYTF. The DNA of the CDR3 is TGTGCCATCAGTGAGTCGGCAGGGGCTTATGGCTACACCTTC. V is TRBV10-3 and J is TRBJ1-2; tentatively, D is TRBD1 (6 bases). Germline V gives CDR1 ENHRY, CDR2 SYGVKD. This CDR3 comprises 14 residues. The germline V and J ends were trimmed by 0 bases and 5 bases, with 10 bases remaining between them.

J is TRBJ2-7 and V is TRBV7-9; D gene uncertain. Trimming cost V 2 bases and J 6 bases, with 17 bases left between them. This CDR3 has 15 amino acids. From germline, CDR1 is SEHNR and CDR2 FQNEAQ (reference sequence). The CDR3 bases are TGTGCCAGCAGCTTATCGGGCCCAAACGGGCCCGAGCAGTACTTC. This sequence encodes CASSLSGPNGPEQYF.

The rearrangement joins TRBV20-1 to TRBJ2-5; TRBD2 agrees at 7 bases. This CDR3 comprises 15 residues. Trimming at V came to 3 bases and at J to 2 bases, leaving 9 bases not matched to a gene. Germline loops: CDR1 DFQATT, CDR2 SNEGSKA (reference sequence). CDR3 sequence: CSARDAGEGQETQYF. Written as DNA, the CDR3 is TGCAGTGCTAGGGACGCGGGAGAGGGGCAAGAGACCCAGTACTTC.

The rearrangement uses TRBV9 and TRBJ2-1; the match to TRBD2 covers 8 bases. This CDR3 spans 12 amino acids. V shed 4 bases and J 9 bases; nucleotides not matched to a gene: 3. Looked up from germline, CDR1 is SGDLS and CDR2 is YYNGEE. CDR3 DNA: TGTGCCAGCAGCAGACGGGGGGGTGAGCAGTTCTTC. Translation gives CASSRRGGEQFF.

The V and J genes are TRBV6-5 and TRBJ2-7; D is unresolved. The germline gives CDR1 MNHEY, CDR2 SVGAGI. CDR3 length: 13 residues. V lost 2 bases, J lost 2 bases, and 7 bases lay in between. DNA for the CDR3: TGTGCCAGCAGTTACGACTCAACCTACGAGCAGTACTTC. It yields the protein CASSYDSTYEQYF.

The chain recombines TRBV28 with TRBJ1-4; D unresolved. Germline assignment: CDR1 MDHEN and CDR2 SYDVKM. V was trimmed by 10 bases and J by 0 bases, leaving 9 bases between them. This CDR3 spans 13 amino acids. CDR3 nucleotides: TGTGCCACCAGGTCCGCAACTAATGAAAAACTGTTTTTT. Amino acid sequence: CATRSATNEKLFF.

J is TRBJ2-1 and V is TRBV4-2; TRBD1 aligns across 9 bases. Germline lookup yields CDR1 LGHNA and CDR2 YNFKEQ. V lost 2 bases, J lost 6 bases, and 5 bases stayed unmatched. The CDR3 runs to 15 residues. The CDR3 loop is CASSQSTGGVNEQFF. The CDR3, as DNA: TGTGCCAGCAGCCAATCGACAGGGGGAGTCAATGAGCAGTTCTTC.

This chain uses TRBV10-3 with TRBJ1-1; D remains unclear. The germline gives CDR1 ENHRY, CDR2 SYGVKD. The length of the CDR3 is 12 residues. Between the trimmed V and J ends, which lost 5 bases and 1 base, there was a span of 5 bases. CDR3 DNA sequence: TGTGCCATCAGTATTCAGAACACTGAAGCTTTCTTT. Encoded protein: CAISIQNTEAFF.

This clonotype was seen once. The junction departs from the called germline gene at one end, perhaps through a read error. The V call is TRBV20-1, the J call TRBJ2-7, with D possibly TRBD2 on 6 matching bases. The CDR3 contains 14 residues. Germline V lookup: CDR1 DFQATT, CDR2 SNEGSKA (reference sequence). The CDR3 here is CSVRVVGGVYEQYF. CDR3 coding DNA: TGCAGTGTTAGAGTAGTTGGAGGGGTCTACGAGCAGTACTTC.

This chain uses TRBV29-1 with TRBJ1-4, with 7 bases that match TRBD1. The germline V gene encodes CDR1 SQVTM and CDR2 ANQGSEA. There are 13 residues in the CDR3. The trim removed 7 bases at V and 7 bases at J, leaving 9 bases unmatched. The CDR3 reads CSALTGWGEKLFF. The DNA for the CDR3 is TGCAGCGCCTTGACAGGGTGGGGTGAAAAACTGTTTTTT.

This clonotype was recorded a few times. The chain employs TRBV12-3 or TRBV12-4 and TRBJ2-5, with D unresolved. Trimming shortened V by 3 bases and J by 2 bases, and 7 bases separated the two germline ends. The CDR3 runs 13 residues. In DNA form, the CDR3 reads TGTGCCAGCAGTTTCTCCAGACAAGAGACCCAGTACTTC. Translating it yields CASSFSRQETQYF.

There are a few counts of this clonotype. J is TRBJ2-3 and V is TRBV7-6; D may be TRBD2 (6 bases). The germline V gene has CDR1 SGHVS and CDR2 FNYEAQ. The CDR3 is made up of 17 amino acids. V shed 4 bases and J shed 3 bases, with 20 bases lying between them. The CDR3, as DNA: TGTGCCAGCAGCTCCCTAGCCCCTCCTGCGGGAACAGATACGCAGTATTTT. Its translation is CASSSLAPPAGTDTQYF.

The J gene is TRBJ2-4, the V gene TRBV12-3 or TRBV12-4, with a possible D match to TRBD2 (6 bases). With the DNA end fitting TRBJ2-7 better, the J assignment may be wrong. This CDR3 is built from 11 residues. The CDR3 sequence is CAISRGYEQYF. CDR3 in DNA: TGTGCCATCTCGCGGGGCTACGAGCAGTACTTC.

This clonotype has a handful of counts. The chain combines TRBV4-3 with TRBJ1-2; perhaps TRBD1 as D (5 bases). The CDR3 runs to 15 residues. V was clipped by 0 bases and J by 4 bases, with 12 bases between them. CDR1 and CDR2 (germline): LGHNA, YSLEER. Written as DNA, the CDR3 is TGCGCCAGCAGCCAAGAAAGGGGTACTGCCTATGGCTACACCTTC. Translation gives CASSQERGTAYGYTF.

This sequence joins TRBV28 and TRBJ2-7, with D possibly called TRBD1 or TRBD2 (5 bases each). This CDR3 spans 12 amino acids. Trimming took 8 bases from V and 6 from J, leaving 14 bases between them. CDR1 is MDHEN and CDR2 is SYDVKM in the germline V gene. The CDR3 region is CASGRDRGEQYF. CDR3 sequence (DNA): TGTGCCAGCGGCAGGGATCGGGGCGAGCAGTACTTC.

The J gene is TRBJ2-4, the V gene TRBV4-1; D tentatively reads TRBD1 or TRBD2 (5 bases each). The J call may be incorrect, as the DNA end agrees better with TRBJ2-7. This CDR3 comprises 13 residues. Per germline, CDR1 MGHRA and CDR2 YSYEKL. CDR3 DNA sequence: TGCGCCAGCAGCGCAGAGGGGACCTACGAGCAGTACTTC. Amino acids: CASSAEGTYEQYF.

V usage is TRBV6-6 and J usage is TRBJ2-7; 9 positions agree with TRBD1. V lost 6 bases to trimming and J lost 1 base; unmatched junction nucleotides: 10. Germline CDR1 MNHNY, CDR2 SVGAGI (reference sequence). This CDR3 has 16 residues. CDR3 sequence reads: CASSRIPGQGSYEQYF. In nucleotides, the CDR3 is TGTGCCAGCAGCCGAATTCCGGGACAGGGATCCTACGAGCAGTACTTC.

This clonotype has a handful of counts. The chain joins TRBV4-2 to TRBJ2-1; 11 bases agree with TRBD1. Germline V gives CDR1 LGHNA, CDR2 YNFKEQ. J gave up 7 bases and V 1 base, and 15 bases lay outside the gene matches. CDR3 length: 19 residues. CDR3 in DNA: TGTGCCAGCAGCCAAGCATATTGGGCCGGGACAGGGGGAGGAAATGAGCAGTTCTTC. Residues: CASSQAYWAGTGGGNEQFF.

The gene calls are TRBV6-1 and TRBJ1-1, with D hard to call. This CDR3 spans 13 amino acids. CDR1 and CDR2 (germline): MNHNS, SASEGT. The ends were cut back, 3 bases at V and 3 bases at J, with 8 bases in the middle. The CDR3 bases are TGTGCCAGCAGTGAGCAGGTCCACACTGAAGCTTTCTTT. Its protein product is CASSEQVHTEAFF.

This clonotype was observed a few times. The chain employs TRBV7-2 and TRBJ2-1; 8 nucleotides match TRBD2. Germline CDR1 SGHTA, CDR2 FQGNSA. The V gene end was trimmed by 5 bases and the J gene end by 0 bases; junction bases not matched to a gene: 12. The CDR3 extends over 18 amino acids. The CDR3 loop reads CASSPLFAREASYNEQFF. CDR3 nucleotide sequence: TGTGCCAGCAGCCCCCTCTTCGCGCGGGAGGCCTCCTACAATGAGCAGTTCTTC.